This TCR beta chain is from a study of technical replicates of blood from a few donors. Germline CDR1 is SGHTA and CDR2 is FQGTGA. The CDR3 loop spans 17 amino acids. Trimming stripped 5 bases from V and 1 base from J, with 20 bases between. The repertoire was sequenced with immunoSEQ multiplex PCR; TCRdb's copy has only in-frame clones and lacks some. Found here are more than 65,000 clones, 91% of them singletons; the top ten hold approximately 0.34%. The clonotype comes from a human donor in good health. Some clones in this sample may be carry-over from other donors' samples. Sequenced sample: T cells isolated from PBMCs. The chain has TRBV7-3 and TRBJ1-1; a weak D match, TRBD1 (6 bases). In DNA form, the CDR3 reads TGTGCCAGCAGCCCGGGCTATATTACGACAGGGAACACTGAAGCTTTCTTT. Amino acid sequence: CASSPGYITTGNTEAFF.